The rows below give T cell receptor beta chains drawn from one sample of a study of cytomegalovirus exposure and HLA in healthy donors. Produced via immunoSEQ multiplex PCR; TCRdb's table is partial and in-frame only. The sample contains 57,000 or so clones, around 75% of which appear only once. The sample consisted of PBMCs. These receptors were collected from a man between 45 and 60 years old in good health and CMV-seropositive. Each CDR3 is given with its conserved first and last residue. A D gene is named only where the DNA matches it firmly. Not every row has a clone size; where given, it reads once, few, many or a size class.

NA	TRBV5-1	NA	TRBJ1-6	TGCGCCAGCAGCTTGGTAAGGCAGGGAGGGGGTGGTAATTCACCCCTCCACTTT	CASSLVRQGGGGNSPLHF
TRBD1	TRBV9	NA	TRBJ2-7	TGTGCCAGCAGCGTTGGACAGGGGGCAACCTACGAGCAGTACTTC	CASSVGQGATYEQYF
NA	TRBV7-2	NA	TRBJ2-1	TGTGCCAGCAGCTTGGGGCGGCGGTCCTACAATGAGCAGTTCTTC	CASSLGRRSYNEQFF
NA	TRBV2	NA	TRBJ2-7	TGTGCCAGCAGTGAGAGGAGGGCCCCCTACGAGCAGTACTTC	CASSERRAPYEQYF
NA	TRBV29-1	NA	TRBJ2-1	TGCAGCGTTGAAGCGGGTACCTACAATGAGCAGTTCTTC	CSVEAGTYNEQFF
NA	TRBV14	few	TRBJ2-7	TGTGCCAGCAGCCAAAGACAATCGGCTTATGGAGGGTACGAGCAGTACTTC	CASSQRQSAYGGYEQYF
TRBD2	TRBV4-1	NA	TRBJ2-1	TGCGCCAGCAGCCAGTCCCTTTTTAAAACCGGGACTAGACCTTCCAATGAGCAGTTCTTC	CASSQSLFKTGTRPSNEQFF
TRBD2	TRBV27	NA	TRBJ2-1	TGTGCCAGCAGTTTACACGGGACTAGCGGGAATGAGCAGTTCTTC	CASSLHGTSGNEQFF
TRBD2	TRBV10-2	NA	TRBJ2-5	TGCGCCAGCAGTGAGAGCCCCGGGACTAGCGGAGGATTGTATGAGACCCAGTACTTC	CASSESPGTSGGLYETQYF
NA	TRBV25-1	NA	TRBJ1-4	TGTGCCAGCAGTGCATCCGGGGATGAAAAACTGTTTTTT	CASSASGDEKLFF
TRBD1	TRBV6-6	NA	TRBJ2-7	TGTGCCAGCAGTTCCCATGGACAGGGTTTAGTCGAGCAGTACTTC	CASSSHGQGLVEQYF
NA	TRBV2	NA	TRBJ2-1	TGTGCCAGCAGCGGGAACTCCTACAATGAGCAGTTCTTC	CASSGNSYNEQFF
NA	TRBV7-2	NA	TRBJ2-5	TGTGCCAGCAGCCCCCGAGGGCAGGAACCTGGAGAGACCCAGTACTTC	CASSPRGQEPGETQYF